Below, one T cell receptor (beta chain) is given with its context. Trimming took 7 bases from V and 0 from J, leaving 9 bases between them. This CDR3 has 13 amino acids. The germline CDR1 and CDR2 sequences are ENHRY and SYGVKD. Library input was around 1.9 micrograms of DNA from cryopreserved PBMCs. The data derive from a study of cytotoxic CD8 clonotypes in ibrutinib-treated CLL. Study in general: There were roughly 10 relapsed/refractory patients and about 15 treatment-naive patients, and fewer than 18 were IGHV unmutated.

TCRdb keeps only in-frame clones here, not all; method: immunoSEQ multiplex PCR. Here the sample spans about 8,600 clones, 70% to 75% being singletons. This chain connects TRBV10-3 to TRBJ1-1, with a weak D call TRBD1 (6 bases). This specimen was PBMCs, taken before ibrutinib treatment. This clonotype originated in a human donor with chronic lymphocytic leukemia. The CDR3 is CAIKDSMNTEAFF. For the CDR3, the DNA is TGTGCCATCAAGGACAGTATGAACACTGAAGCTTTCTTT.